The present T cell receptor beta chain was sequenced within a study of T cells expressing NK-cell markers. Background on the study: According to the study, TCR beta repertoires originated from sorted CD3+CD56+NKG2C+, CD3+CD56+NKG2C- and CD3+CD56-NKG2C+ T cells. HCMV seropositivity marked seven of the eight sequenced donors; one was seronegative. Study-wide results and limits: The share of CD8+ T cells held by dominant NKG2C+ clonotypes was about 1.0-8% in roughly 6 donors.

To note about this clonotype: What it binds is unknown.

TCRdb re-called the 5' RACE reads and catalogs CDR3 proteins one per entry, DNA excluded. Listed are hundreds of thousands of distinct CDR3 sequences; roughly 3.5% falls within the top ten. CDR3 length: 15 residues. Germline values: CDR1 SQVTM, CDR2 ANQGSEA. The chain combines TRBV29-1 with TRBJ2-3; TCRdb's D call of TRBD1 is untestable without DNA. This receptor was identified in a man between 18 and 29 years old in good health. Sequencing was done on a sample of blood T cells: a sorted CD56 or NKG2C T cell subset, CD4+ or CD8+ T cells, or bulk PBMC T cells (not recorded which). This CDR3 reads CSVEYGTGLTDTQYF.